This note documents a single T cell receptor beta chain sequence. Its antigen remains unknown. The sample comes from a study of regulatory dendritic cells for organ transplantation. Sorted T cells were CFSE-labeled and cultured approximately five days with allogeneic regulatory or mature dendritic cells at 1:10. Naive CD45RA+ and memory CD45RO+ CD4+ or CD8+ T cells were FACS-sorted. Repertoires were generated with immunoSEQ multiplex PCR, while TCRdb's copy carries only in-frame clones and drops some. The data show more than 10,000 clones, with about three fifths seen just once and roughly 1.2% held by the top ten. Trimming left V 2 bases short and J 0 bases short, with 11 bases between. This CDR3 has 16 residues. Germline values: CDR1 SEHNR, CDR2 FQNEAQ (reference sequence).

This TCR was sampled from a human donor in good health. J is TRBJ2-1 and V is TRBV7-9, with D uncertain. Sequencing was done on a sample of naive CD8+ T cells from blood cultured with dendritic cells. Subset given: CD45RA+ naive T cells. The DNA of the CDR3 is TGTGCCAGCAGCTTAAGCCTAGTGGGCTCCTACAATGAGCAGTTCTTC. Protein product: CASSLSLVGSYNEQFF.